This T cell receptor beta chain was recovered during a study of shared clonotypes between healthy human individuals. Study in general: Ranging from 18 to 49 in age, donors were two women and three men. Researchers assigned three CD4 naive, three CD4 memory, two CD8 naive and one CD8 memory plate to each donor.

Clones were sequenced by immunoSEQ multiplex PCR, and TCRdb holds only the in-frame ones, with some missing. The sample holds some 2 million clones, just under 95% seen once. Germline trimming cut 4 bases from V and 3 bases from J; bases unmatched to any gene: 8. The length of the CDR3 is 15 residues. Germline loops: CDR1 MNHEY, CDR2 SMNVEV (reference sequence). CD8 cells classed as naive were CD45RO-negative and positively selected for CCR7, excluding terminally differentiated effector memory CD45RA+ cells. This sequence was found in a man aged 18 to 30 in good health. The chain couples TRBV27 to TRBJ2-7, with TRBD2 matching 8 bases. Sequences were obtained from naive CD8+ T cells sorted from blood. CDR3 nucleotide sequence: TGTGCCAGCAGTTCCCCCACTACTAGCGGCTACGAGCAGTACTTC. Translating gives CASSSPTTSGYEQYF.